The TCR beta chain under discussion was sequenced for a study of PD-L1 blockade in urothelial cancer. There are a few counts of this clone. Its specificity is unknown. The time point here: pretreatment peripheral blood. Study-level results: Clones that were tumor-associated expanded more in the blood of durable-benefit patients at 3 weeks.

There are 12 residues in the CDR3. The V end lost 6 bases, the J end lost 7 bases, and 12 bases lay between the germline ends. Germline CDR1 and CDR2: SGHVS and FQNEAQ. Sequencing was performed with immunoSEQ multiplex PCR; in TCRdb, only in-frame clones are kept and a portion is missing. The table records about 63,000 clones, roughly 81% of them present only once. Sequencing used PBMCs, obtained around atezolizumab (anti-PD-L1) treatment. The TCR sequence derives from a man between 65 and 80 years old with urothelial cancer. The genes are TRBV7-8 and TRBJ2-5; a possible D gene is TRBD2 (6 bases). In nucleotides, the CDR3 is TGTGCCAGCAGGGAGGGTGAAGTGACCCAGTACTTC. This encodes CASREGEVTQYF.